The 25 T cell receptor beta chains reported below all come from one sample, sequenced in a study of beta chain features in type 1 diabetes. Points from the study as a whole: TCRB CDR3s were moderately but significantly shorter in Type 1 diabetes patients in all four CD4+ subsets.

No antigens are known for them. Expressed TCRB transcripts were sequenced because the isolated RNA had all been reverse transcribed beforehand. Libraries were prepared by immunoSEQ multiplex PCR; TCRdb keeps only in-frame clonotypes and omits some of them. The sample carries a few hundred thousand clones, approximately 13% recorded once. The sample comprised naive CD4+ T cells from blood. These receptor sequences come from a woman under 30 with type 1 diabetes.

There are a few counts of this clone. V is TRBV30 and J is TRBJ2-3; TRBD2 matches at 11 bases. The CDR3 is 17 residues long. V lost 0 bases and J lost 0; bases outside the gene matches: 5. Germline assignment: CDR1 GTSNPN and CDR2 SVGIG (reference sequence). This CDR3 reads CAWSVTRTSGSTDTQYF. CDR3 DNA: TGTGCCTGGAGTGTAACCCGGACTAGCGGGAGCACAGATACGCAGTATTTT. The full variable domain, with the rest looked up from reference TRBV30 and TRBJ2-3, is SQTIHQWPATLVQPVGSPLSLECTVEGTSNPNLYWYRQAAGRGLQLLFYSVGIGQISSEVPQNLSASRPQDRQFILSSKKLLLSDSGFYLCAWSVTRTSGSTDTQYFGPGTRLTVL.

This chain connects TRBV25-1 to TRBJ1-3; D is possibly TRBD1 (6 bases). Germline V lookup: CDR1 MGHDK, CDR2 SYGVNS. This CDR3 spans 14 amino acids. V dropped 2 bases and J dropped 4 bases, with 9 bases sitting between them. The CDR3 DNA follows: TGTGCCAGCAGTGAACAGGGGCAGGGAAACACCATATATTTT. As protein: CASSEQGQGNTIYF.

In nucleotides, the CDR3 is TGCGCCAGCAGCCAACCTACTAGCGGGAGGGCACAACGTCTGGAGTTCTTC. Its protein is CASSQPTSGRAQRLEFF. The chain combines TRBV4-1 with TRBJ2-1, with 13 nucleotides matching TRBD2. Trimming took 2 bases from V and 14 from J; bases not matched to a gene: 15. Germline assignment: CDR1 MGHRA and CDR2 YSYEKL. CDR3 length: 17 amino acids.

V usage is TRBV4-2 and J usage is TRBJ1-3; D not certain. Trimming cost V 5 bases and J 0 bases, with 17 bases left between them. Germline V gene sequence: CDR1 LGHNA, CDR2 YNFKEQ. CDR3 length: 17 residues. The CDR3 loop is CASSNSFGSSSGNTIYF. The CDR3 DNA is TGTGCCAGCAGCAACAGCTTCGGCTCGAGCTCTGGAAACACCATATATTTT.

Only a few counts were recorded for this clone. The chain combines TRBV28 with TRBJ2-1; D is unclear. In germline, CDR1 is MDHEN, CDR2 SYDVKM. The CDR3 extends over 16 amino acids. Trimming removed 7 bases at V and 1 base at J, with 17 bases between. The CDR3 region is CASTSTGADSYNEQFF. The CDR3 DNA follows: TGTGCCAGCACCTCCACGGGTGCGGATTCCTACAATGAGCAGTTCTTC.

This clone was detected only a few times. The rearrangement uses TRBV6-6 and TRBJ1-5; tentatively, D is TRBD1 (5 bases). In germline, CDR1 is MNHNY, CDR2 SVGAGI (reference sequence). Trimming pared 4 bases from V and 5 bases from J, leaving 12 bases between. The CDR3 contains 14 residues. DNA of the CDR3: TGTGCCAGCAGTTTCTTAGACAGCTATCAGCCCCAGCATTTT. Translated, it gives CASSFLDSYQPQHF.

This clone appeared a few times. This chain uses TRBV5-1 with TRBJ1-4, with 9 bases lining up with TRBD1. This CDR3 contains 15 residues. The V gene end was trimmed by 4 bases and the J gene end by 3 bases; junction bases not matched to a gene: 4. The germline CDR1 and CDR2 sequences are SGHRS and YFSETQ. The DNA for the CDR3 is TGCGCCAGCAGCCCAAGGACAGGGGCTAATGAAAAACTGTTTTTT. Translating gives CASSPRTGANEKLFF.

A few counts support this clone. The rearrangement joins TRBV13 to TRBJ2-1, with 12 bases that match TRBD2. The V gene's germline CDR1 is PRHDT and CDR2 FYEKMQ (reference sequence). The CDR3 consists of 18 residues. The ends lost 4 bases at V and 1 base at J; junction bases unmatched: 8. The CDR3 DNA reads as TGTGCCAGCAGCTCCCAGACTAGCGGGAGACCGTCCTACAATGAGCAGTTCTTC. This sequence encodes CASSSQTSGRPSYNEQFF.

This clone was seen only a few times. CDR3 coding DNA: TGTGCCAGCAGCACGGACAGGGGAGCAGATACGCAGTATTTT. Encoded protein: CASSTDRGADTQYF. V gene TRBV7-3 combines with J gene TRBJ2-3; TRBD1 matches at 9 bases. Unmatched junction bases numbered 4, after V lost 5 bases and J lost 4 bases. CDR1 and CDR2 from the germline V gene are SGHTA and FQGTGA. The CDR3 extends over 14 amino acids.

The genes are TRBV9 and TRBJ2-3; D unclear. There are 14 residues in the CDR3. Germline V gives CDR1 SGDLS, CDR2 YYNGEE. Deletions cut 0 bases from V and 4 bases from J, with 9 bases between. As DNA, the CDR3 is TGTGCCAGCAGCGTAGGACTTCCCCCAGATACGCAGTATTTT. Protein: CASSVGLPPDTQYF.

The chain combines TRBV18 with TRBJ2-5; 9 bases agree with TRBD1. The end of the DNA is better explained by TRBJ2-7, so the J call may be wrong. Germline V gene sequence: CDR1 KGHSH, CDR2 LQKENI. CDR3 length equals 15 residues. Here the CDR3 DNA reads TGTGCCAGCTCACCAGCCGGGACAGGGAATTACGAGCAGTACTTC. Its translation is CASSPAGTGNYEQYF.

The chain couples TRBV28 to TRBJ2-3, with D perhaps matching TRBD1 (6 bases). Trimming pared 10 bases from V and 3 bases from J, leaving 17 bases between. The CDR3 has 14 amino acids. Looked up from germline, CDR1 is MDHEN and CDR2 is SYDVKM. The CDR3 nucleotides are TGTGCCAACAAGCCAGGGGACGGGACAGATACGCAGTATTTT. Its translation: CANKPGDGTDTQYF.

This clone was recorded a few times. The chain is built from TRBV11-3 and TRBJ2-1, with 7 bases matching TRBD2. The CDR3 loop spans 18 amino acids. J was trimmed by 0 bases and V by 1 base; bases with no gene match: 9. Germline lookup yields CDR1 SGHNT and CDR2 YENEEA. CDR3 sequence (DNA): TGTGCCAGCAGCTTAGGGTCATCTAGCGGACGCTCCTACAATGAGCAGTTCTTC. The encoded protein is CASSLGSSSGRSYNEQFF.

The chain carries TRBV14 and TRBJ2-3; no clear D gene. The CDR3 runs to 13 residues. Germline CDR1 is SGHDN and CDR2 is FVKESK. V lost 2 bases, J lost 0 bases, and 3 bases lay in between. CDR3 loop: CASSQSSTDTQYF. The CDR3 nucleotides are TGTGCCAGCAGCCAATCTAGCACAGATACGCAGTATTTT.

CDR3 sequence: CASSLRTGSVGQPQHF. The CDR3 nucleotides read TGTGCCAGCAGTTTACGTACGGGTAGTGTTGGTCAGCCCCAGCATTTT. J is TRBJ1-5 and V is TRBV28; D unclear. V was trimmed by 2 bases and J by 6 bases, leaving 17 bases between them. From germline, CDR1 is MDHEN and CDR2 SYDVKM. The CDR3 sequence is 16 residues long.

This clone was seen a few times. V gene TRBV19 combines with J gene TRBJ2-2; 7 nucleotides agree with TRBD1. Germline V gene sequence: CDR1 LNHDA, CDR2 SQIVND (reference sequence). The CDR3 contains 15 residues. V dropped 5 bases and J dropped 4; count of bases not matched to a gene: 7. DNA of the CDR3: TGTGCCAGTAGTCCCCCCGGACAGGCCACCGGGGAGCTGTTTTTT. Translation: CASSPPGQATGELFF.

This clone was detected a few times. The chain has TRBV20-1 and TRBJ1-1, with a tentative D call TRBD1 (5 bases). Germline CDR1 and CDR2: DFQATT and SNEGSKA (reference sequence). CDR3 length: 11 residues. V was pared by 5 bases and J by 7 bases, with 11 bases between. The CDR3 is CSAGTGVEAFF. CDR3 coding DNA: TGCAGTGCTGGGACGGGGGTTGAAGCTTTCTTT.

This clone showed up just a few times. This specimen includes other DNA sequences encoding the same CDR3. The genes are TRBV27 and TRBJ2-7; tentatively, D is TRBD2 (6 bases). V lost 6 bases and J lost 1, with 10 bases in between. The germline CDR1 and CDR2 sequences are MNHEY and SMNVEV (reference sequence). The CDR3 sequence is 13 residues long. The DNA of the CDR3 is TGTGCCAGCAGCCTGACTAGTTCCTACGAGCAGTACTTC. It specifies CASSLTSSYEQYF.

This rearrangement joins TRBV29-1 to TRBJ1-1; 9 bases align to TRBD1. J was trimmed by 4 bases and V by 4 bases; bases with no gene match: 7. The CDR3 has 14 amino acids. Germline V gene sequence: CDR1 SQVTM, CDR2 ANQGSEA. The CDR3 nucleotides are TGCAGCGTTGGTACGGGGACAGGGCCCACTGAAGCTTTCTTT. Translation gives CSVGTGTGPTEAFF.

The chain employs TRBV29-1 and TRBJ2-3, with a tentative D call TRBD1 (5 bases). This CDR3 spans 13 amino acids. Germline lookup yields CDR1 SQVTM and CDR2 ANQGSEA. V was cut by 3 bases and J by 2 bases, with 9 bases left in between. In nucleotides, the CDR3 is TGCAGCGTTGAGCCACAGGACACAGATACGCAGTATTTT. Translating gives CSVEPQDTDTQYF.

The gene calls are TRBV7-2 and TRBJ2-7; D perhaps matches TRBD2 (6 bases). Germline CDR1 is SGHTA and CDR2 is FQGNSA. This CDR3 is 13 amino acids long. Trimming cost V 7 bases and J 1 base, with 11 bases left between them. CDR3 residues: CASMRDRSYEQYV. The CDR3 DNA is TGTGCCAGCATGCGGGACCGATCCTACGAGCAGTACGTC.

The sample holds a few counts of this clone. V usage is TRBV19 and J usage is TRBJ2-3; 12 bases are shared with TRBD2. This CDR3 is built from 16 residues. The V gene end was trimmed by 1 base and the J gene end by 3 bases; junction bases not matched to a gene: 2. In germline, CDR1 is LNHDA, CDR2 SQIVND (reference sequence). In DNA, the CDR3 is TGTGCCAGTAGTATAGGTACTAGCGGGAGGACAGATACGCAGTATTTT. This sequence encodes CASSIGTSGRTDTQYF.

The chain recombines TRBV4-1 with TRBJ2-7; TRBD2 agrees at 7 bases. The germline CDR1 and CDR2 sequences are MGHRA and YSYEKL. Trimming removed 0 bases from V and 3 bases from J; junction bases left unmatched: 11. The CDR3 consists of 17 residues. The CDR3 nucleotides are TGCGCCAGCAGCCAAGATGAGGCTAGCGGAGCCCTCTACGAGCAGTACGTC. This encodes CASSQDEASGALYEQYV.

This clone was detected a few times. The chain has TRBV7-9 and TRBJ2-7; tentative D call: TRBD2 (5 bases). From germline, CDR1 is SEHNR and CDR2 FQNEAQ (reference sequence). The CDR3 sequence is 14 residues long. Between the trimmed V and J ends, which lost 5 bases and 2 bases, there was a span of 13 bases. As DNA, the CDR3 is TGTGCCAGCAGCCCGGGGTTGGTAACCTACGAGCAGTACTTC. This sequence encodes CASSPGLVTYEQYF.

The J gene is TRBJ2-2, the V gene TRBV29-1; 9 bases fit TRBD1. The CDR3 runs to 13 residues. Trimming at V came to 7 bases and at J to 6 bases, leaving 6 bases not matched to a gene. CDR1 and CDR2 (germline): SQVTM, ANQGSEA. The CDR3 sequence is CSARRQGAGELFF. The CDR3, as DNA: TGCAGCGCCCGCCGACAGGGGGCCGGGGAGCTGTTTTTT.